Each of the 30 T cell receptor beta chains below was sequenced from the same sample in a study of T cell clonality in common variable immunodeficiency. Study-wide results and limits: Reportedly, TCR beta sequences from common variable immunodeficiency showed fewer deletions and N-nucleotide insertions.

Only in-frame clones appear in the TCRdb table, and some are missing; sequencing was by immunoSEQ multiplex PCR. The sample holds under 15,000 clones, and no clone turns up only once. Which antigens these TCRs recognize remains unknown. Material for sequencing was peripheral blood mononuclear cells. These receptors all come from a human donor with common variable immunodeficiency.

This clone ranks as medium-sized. This CDR3 is CASSLEGGLANTDTQYF. CDR3 bases read: TGCGCCAGCAGCTTGGAAGGGGGACTAGCGAACACAGATACG. The rearrangement uses TRBV5-1 and TRBJ2-3; TRBD2 matches 10 bases. Sequencing ends 3 residues short of the CDR3 end; the germline J gene provides the rest. Looked up from germline, CDR1 is SGHRS and CDR2 is YFSETQ. The CDR3 is 17 residues long. Trimming took 0 bases from V and 2 from J; bases not matched to a gene: 6.

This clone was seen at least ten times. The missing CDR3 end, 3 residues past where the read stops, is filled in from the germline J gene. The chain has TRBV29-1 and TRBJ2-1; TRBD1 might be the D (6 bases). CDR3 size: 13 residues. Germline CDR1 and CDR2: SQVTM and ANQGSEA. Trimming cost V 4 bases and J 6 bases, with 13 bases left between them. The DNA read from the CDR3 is TGCAGCGTTGGGACAGCACGCGGCAATGAG. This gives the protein CSVGTARGNE. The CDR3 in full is CSVGTARGNEQFF.

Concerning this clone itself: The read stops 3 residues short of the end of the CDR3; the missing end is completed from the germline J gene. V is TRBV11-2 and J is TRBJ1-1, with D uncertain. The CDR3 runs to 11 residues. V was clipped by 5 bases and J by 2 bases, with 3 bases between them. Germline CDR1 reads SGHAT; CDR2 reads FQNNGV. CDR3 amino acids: CASSQNTEAFF. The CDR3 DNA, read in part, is TGTGCCAGCAGCCAAAACACTGAA.

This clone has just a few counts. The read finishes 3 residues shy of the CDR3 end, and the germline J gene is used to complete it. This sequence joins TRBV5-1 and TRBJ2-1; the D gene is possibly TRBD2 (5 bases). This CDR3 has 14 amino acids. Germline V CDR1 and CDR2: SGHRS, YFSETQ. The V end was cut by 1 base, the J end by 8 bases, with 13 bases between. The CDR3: CASSLSTSFYEQFF. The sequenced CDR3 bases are TGCGCCAGCAGCTTGTCTACTAGTTTCTATGAG.

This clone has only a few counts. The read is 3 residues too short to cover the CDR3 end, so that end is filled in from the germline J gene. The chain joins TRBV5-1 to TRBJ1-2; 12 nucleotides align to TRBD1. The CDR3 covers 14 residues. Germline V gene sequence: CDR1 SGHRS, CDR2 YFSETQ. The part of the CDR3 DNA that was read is TGCGCCAGCAGCTTGGAGGGACAGGGGGCGAGC. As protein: CASSLEGQGAS. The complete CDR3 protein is CASSLEGQGASYTF.

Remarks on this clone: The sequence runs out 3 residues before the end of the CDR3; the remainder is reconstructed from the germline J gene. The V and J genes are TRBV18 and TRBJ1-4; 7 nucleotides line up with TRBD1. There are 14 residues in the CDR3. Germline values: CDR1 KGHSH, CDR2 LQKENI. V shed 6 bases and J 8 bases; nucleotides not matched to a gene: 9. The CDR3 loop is CASSLTGAAEKLFF. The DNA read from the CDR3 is TGTGCCAGCTCGCTTACAGGGGCGGCAGAAAAA.

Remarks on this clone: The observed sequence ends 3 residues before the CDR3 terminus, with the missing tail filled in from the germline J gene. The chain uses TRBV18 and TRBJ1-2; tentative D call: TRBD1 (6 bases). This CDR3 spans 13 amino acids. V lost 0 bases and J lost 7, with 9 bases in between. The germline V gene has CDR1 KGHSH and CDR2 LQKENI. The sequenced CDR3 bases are TGTGCCAGCTCACCACCGGGGGCGCCTGGC. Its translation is CASSPPGAPG. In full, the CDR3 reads CASSPPGAPGYTF.

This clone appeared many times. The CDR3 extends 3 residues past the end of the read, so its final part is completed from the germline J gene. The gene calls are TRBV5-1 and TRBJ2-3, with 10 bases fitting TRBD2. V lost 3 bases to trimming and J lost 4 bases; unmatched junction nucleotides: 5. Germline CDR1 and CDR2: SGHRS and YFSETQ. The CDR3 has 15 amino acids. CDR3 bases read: TGCGCCAGCAGCTACACCGGGACTAGCGCAGATACG. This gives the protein CASSYTGTSADT. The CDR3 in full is CASSYTGTSADTQYF.

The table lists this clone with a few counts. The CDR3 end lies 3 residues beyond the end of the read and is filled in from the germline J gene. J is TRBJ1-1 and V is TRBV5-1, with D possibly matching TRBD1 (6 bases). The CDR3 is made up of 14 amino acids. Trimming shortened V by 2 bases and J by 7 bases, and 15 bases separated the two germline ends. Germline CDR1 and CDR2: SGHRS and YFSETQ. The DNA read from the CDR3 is TGCGCCAGCAGCTTTGAAGGCGGGGGCGGTGAA. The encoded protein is CASSFEGGGGE. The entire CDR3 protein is CASSFEGGGGEAFF.

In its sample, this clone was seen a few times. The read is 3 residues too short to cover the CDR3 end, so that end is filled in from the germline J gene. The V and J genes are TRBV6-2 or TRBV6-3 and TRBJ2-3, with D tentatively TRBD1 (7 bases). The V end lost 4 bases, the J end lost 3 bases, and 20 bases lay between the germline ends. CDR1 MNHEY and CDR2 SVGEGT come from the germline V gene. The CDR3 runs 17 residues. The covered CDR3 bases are TGTGCCAGCAGTTGGGGGGTCACAGGGGTCAAGACAGATACG. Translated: CASSWGVTGVKTDT. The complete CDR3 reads CASSWGVTGVKTDTQYF.

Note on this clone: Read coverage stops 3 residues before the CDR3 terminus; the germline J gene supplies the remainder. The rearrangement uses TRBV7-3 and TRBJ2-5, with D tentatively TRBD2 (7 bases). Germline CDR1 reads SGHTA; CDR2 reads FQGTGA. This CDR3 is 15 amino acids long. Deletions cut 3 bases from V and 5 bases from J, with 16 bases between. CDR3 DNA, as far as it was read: TGTGCCAGCAGCTTTGGGGGGGCCCACGACGAGACC. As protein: CASSFGGAHDET. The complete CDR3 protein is CASSFGGAHDETQYF.

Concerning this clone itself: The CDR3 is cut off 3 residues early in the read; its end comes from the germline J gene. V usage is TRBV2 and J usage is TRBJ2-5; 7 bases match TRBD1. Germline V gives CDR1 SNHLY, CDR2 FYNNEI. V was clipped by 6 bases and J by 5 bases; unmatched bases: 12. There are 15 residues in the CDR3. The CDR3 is CASSDDRDPSETQYF. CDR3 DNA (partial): TGTGCCAGCAGCGACGACAGGGACCCGTCCGAGACC.

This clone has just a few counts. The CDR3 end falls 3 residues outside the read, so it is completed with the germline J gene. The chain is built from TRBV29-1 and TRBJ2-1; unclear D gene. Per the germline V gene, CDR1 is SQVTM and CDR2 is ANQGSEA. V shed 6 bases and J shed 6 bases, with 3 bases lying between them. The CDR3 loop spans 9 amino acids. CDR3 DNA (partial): TGCAGCGTCAGCAATGAG. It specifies CSVSNE. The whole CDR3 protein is CSVSNEQFF.

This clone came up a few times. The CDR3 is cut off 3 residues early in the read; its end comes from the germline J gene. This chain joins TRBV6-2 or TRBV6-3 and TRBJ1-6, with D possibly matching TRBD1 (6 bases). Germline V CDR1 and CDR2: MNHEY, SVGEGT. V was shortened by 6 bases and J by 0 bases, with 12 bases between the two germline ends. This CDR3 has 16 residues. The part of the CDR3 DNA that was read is TGTGCCAGCAGCCGAACAGGGAGCTCCTATAATTCACCC. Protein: CASSRTGSSYNSP. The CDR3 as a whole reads CASSRTGSSYNSPLHF.

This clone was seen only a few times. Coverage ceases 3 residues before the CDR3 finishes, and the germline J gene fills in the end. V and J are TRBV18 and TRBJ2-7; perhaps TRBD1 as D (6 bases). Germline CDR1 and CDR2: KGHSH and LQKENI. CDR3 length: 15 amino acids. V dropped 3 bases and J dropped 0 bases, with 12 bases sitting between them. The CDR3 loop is CASSPSTGRSYEQYF. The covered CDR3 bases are TGTGCCAGCTCACCTTCGACAGGCCGCTCCTACGAG. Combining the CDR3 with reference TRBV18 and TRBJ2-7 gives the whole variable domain NAGVMQNPRHLVRRRGQEARLRCSPMKGHSHVYWYRQLPEEGLKFMVYLQKENIIDESGMPKERFSAEFPKEGPSILRIQQVVRGDSAAYFCASSPSTGRSYEQYFGPGTRLTVT.

Incomplete CDR3 DNA: TGCAGTGCTTATCCTGCAGGGGGCTACGAG. Amino acids: CSAYPAGGYE. The full CDR3 reads CSAYPAGGYEQYF. This chain connects TRBV20-1 to TRBJ2-7; 7 nucleotides agree with TRBD1. The observed sequence ends 3 residues before the CDR3 terminus, with the missing tail filled in from the germline J gene. This CDR3 is 13 amino acids long. Looked up from germline, CDR1 is DFQATT and CDR2 is SNEGSKA (reference sequence). After removal of 5 bases from V and 3 bases from J, the junction contained 7 bases not matched to a gene.

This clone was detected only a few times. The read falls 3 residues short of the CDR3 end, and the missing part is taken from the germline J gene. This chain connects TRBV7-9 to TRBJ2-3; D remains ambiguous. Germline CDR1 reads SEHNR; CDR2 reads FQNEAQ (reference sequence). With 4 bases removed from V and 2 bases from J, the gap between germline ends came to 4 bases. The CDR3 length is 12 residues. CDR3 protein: CASSSVTDTQYF. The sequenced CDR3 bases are TGTGCCAGCAGCTCCGTCACAGATACG.

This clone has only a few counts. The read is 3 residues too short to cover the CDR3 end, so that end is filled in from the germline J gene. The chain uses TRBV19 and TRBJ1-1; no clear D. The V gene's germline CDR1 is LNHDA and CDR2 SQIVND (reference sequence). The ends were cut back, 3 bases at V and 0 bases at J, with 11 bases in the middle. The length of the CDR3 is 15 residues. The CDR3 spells CASSIWAPLNTEAFF. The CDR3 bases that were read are TGTGCCAGTAGTATCTGGGCCCCCCTGAACACTGAA.

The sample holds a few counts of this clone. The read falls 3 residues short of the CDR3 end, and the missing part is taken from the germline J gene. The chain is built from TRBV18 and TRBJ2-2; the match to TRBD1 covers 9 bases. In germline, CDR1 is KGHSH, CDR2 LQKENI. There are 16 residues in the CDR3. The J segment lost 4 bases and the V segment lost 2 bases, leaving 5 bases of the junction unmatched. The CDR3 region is CASSPTGGKVTGELFF. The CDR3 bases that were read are TGTGCCAGCTCACCAACAGGGGGCAAGGTCACCGGGGAG.

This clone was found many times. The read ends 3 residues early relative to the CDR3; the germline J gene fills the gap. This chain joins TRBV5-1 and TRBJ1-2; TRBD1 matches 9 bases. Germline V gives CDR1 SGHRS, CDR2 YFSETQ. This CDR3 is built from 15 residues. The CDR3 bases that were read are TGCGCCAGCAGCTTGGACATACAGGGGGCGCGGGGC. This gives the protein CASSLDIQGARG. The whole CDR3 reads CASSLDIQGARGYTF.

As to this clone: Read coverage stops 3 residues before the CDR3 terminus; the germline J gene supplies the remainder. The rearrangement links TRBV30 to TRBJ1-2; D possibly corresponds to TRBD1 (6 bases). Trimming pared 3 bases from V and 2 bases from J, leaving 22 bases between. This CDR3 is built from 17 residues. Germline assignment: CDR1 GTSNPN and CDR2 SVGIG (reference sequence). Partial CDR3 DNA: TGTGCCTGGAGCCTACAGGGTCGAATCACTCCAAACTATGGC. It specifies CAWSLQGRITPNYG. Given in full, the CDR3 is CAWSLQGRITPNYGYTF.

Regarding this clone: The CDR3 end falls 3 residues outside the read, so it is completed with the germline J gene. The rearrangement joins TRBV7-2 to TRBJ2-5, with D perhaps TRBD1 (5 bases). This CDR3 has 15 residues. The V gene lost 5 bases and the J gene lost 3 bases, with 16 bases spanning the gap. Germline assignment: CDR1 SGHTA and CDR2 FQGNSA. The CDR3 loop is CASSRTPDRKETQYF. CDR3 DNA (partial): TGTGCCAGCAGCCGAACACCCGACAGAAAAGAGACC.

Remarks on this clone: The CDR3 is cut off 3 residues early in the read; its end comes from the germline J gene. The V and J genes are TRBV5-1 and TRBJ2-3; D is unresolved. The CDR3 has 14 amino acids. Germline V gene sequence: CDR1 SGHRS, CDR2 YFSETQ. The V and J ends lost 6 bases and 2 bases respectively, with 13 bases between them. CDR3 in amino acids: CASKLEPTTDTQYF. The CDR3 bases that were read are TGCGCCAGCAAGCTAGAACCGACCACAGATACG.

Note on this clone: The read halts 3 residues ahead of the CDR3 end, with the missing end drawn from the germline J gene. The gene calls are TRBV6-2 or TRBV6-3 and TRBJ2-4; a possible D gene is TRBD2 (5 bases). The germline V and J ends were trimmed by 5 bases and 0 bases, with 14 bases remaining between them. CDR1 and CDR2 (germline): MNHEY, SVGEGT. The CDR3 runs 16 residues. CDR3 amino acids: CASSQTRVLAKNIQYF. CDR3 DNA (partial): TGTGCCAGCAGTCAAACGCGGGTTTTAGCCAAAAACATT.

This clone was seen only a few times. CDR3 DNA (partial): TGCGCCAGCAGCCTGTCGCAGGGGGTGTCCGGGGAG. Its protein product is CASSLSQGVSGE. The entire CDR3 is CASSLSQGVSGELFF. The V call is TRBV5-1, the J call TRBJ2-2; 7 nucleotides agree with TRBD1. The read is 3 residues too short to cover the CDR3 end, so that end is filled in from the germline J gene. The CDR3 consists of 15 residues. Germline V gene sequence: CDR1 SGHRS, CDR2 YFSETQ. V lost 4 bases and J lost 6; bases outside the gene matches: 9.

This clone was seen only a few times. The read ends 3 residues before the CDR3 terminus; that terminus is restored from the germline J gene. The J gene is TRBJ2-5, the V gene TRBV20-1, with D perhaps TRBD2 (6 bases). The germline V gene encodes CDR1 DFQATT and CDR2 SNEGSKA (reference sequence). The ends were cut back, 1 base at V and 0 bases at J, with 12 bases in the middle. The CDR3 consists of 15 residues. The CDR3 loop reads CSARAGDWNQETQYF. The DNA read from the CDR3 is TGCAGTGCTAGAGCCGGGGACTGGAACCAAGAGACC.

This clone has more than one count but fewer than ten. The CDR3 DNA, read in part, is TGCAGTACCACCGTGAAAAAATCCATCTACGCG. Translated: CSTTVKKSIYA. The entire CDR3 reads CSTTVKKSIYAQYF. The rearrangement links TRBV20-1 to TRBJ2-3; D gene uncertain. The read stops 3 residues short of the end of the CDR3; the missing end is completed from the germline J gene. Germline lookup yields CDR1 DFQATT and CDR2 SNEGSKA (reference sequence). The CDR3 length is 14 residues.

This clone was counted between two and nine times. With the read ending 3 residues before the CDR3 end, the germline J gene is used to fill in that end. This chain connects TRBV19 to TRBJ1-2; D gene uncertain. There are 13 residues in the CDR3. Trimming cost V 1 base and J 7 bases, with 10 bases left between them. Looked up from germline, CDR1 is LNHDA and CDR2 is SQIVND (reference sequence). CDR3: CASSIALRGGYTF. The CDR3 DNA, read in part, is TGTGCCAGTAGTATAGCCCTACGGGGTGGC.

The CDR3 loop reads CASSSNPQGSGYTF. The CDR3 DNA, read in part, is TGTGCCAGCAGCTCAAATCCGCAGGGAAGTGGC. V and J are TRBV7-2 and TRBJ1-2, with D possibly TRBD1 on 5 matching bases. The CDR3 end falls 3 residues outside the read, so it is completed with the germline J gene. The V gene's germline CDR1 is SGHTA and CDR2 FQGNSA. The V gene lost 4 bases and the J gene lost 7 bases, with 16 bases spanning the gap. The CDR3 spans 14 residues.

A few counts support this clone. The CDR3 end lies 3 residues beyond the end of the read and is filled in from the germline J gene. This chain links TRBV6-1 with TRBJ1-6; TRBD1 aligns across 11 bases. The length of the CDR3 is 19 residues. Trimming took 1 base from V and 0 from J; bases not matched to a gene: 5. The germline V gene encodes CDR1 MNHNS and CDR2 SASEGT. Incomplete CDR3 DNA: TGTGCCAGCAGTGAAGTCCGGGACAGGGGGACCTCCTATAATTCACCC. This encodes CASSEVRDRGTSYNSP. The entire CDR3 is CASSEVRDRGTSYNSPLHF.